Described below is a single T cell receptor (beta chain) sequence and its context. These data belong to a study of control samples from healthy donors and cancer patients. The protocol was immunoSEQ multiplex PCR, while the TCRdb copy is restricted to in-frame clones and leaves out a portion. In total, the table holds 150,000 to 200,000 clones. Germline V gene sequence: CDR1 ENHRY, CDR2 SYGVKD. V was clipped by 8 bases and J by 8 bases, with 16 bases between them. The CDR3 spans 13 residues. V usage is TRBV10-3 and J usage is TRBJ1-5, with a possible D match to TRBD1 (5 bases). The sequencing input was blood. This TCR derives from a woman younger than 45 in good health. The CDR3 loop is CAISRTGDKPQHF. The DNA of the CDR3 is TGTGCCATCTCCAGGACGGGGGATAAGCCCCAGCATTTT.